This T cell receptor (beta chain) was recovered during a study of shared clonotypes between healthy human individuals. General study points: Sharing across four donors was highest in naive CD4 (approximately 5%) and lowest in memory CD8 (around 0.4%). Although depth was large, rarefaction showed that sequencing of the sorted subsets was incomplete.

Measured with immunoSEQ multiplex PCR; TCRdb has only the in-frame clones, and not every one. Among over 1.4 million clones listed, roughly 96% were seen once. CD4+ cell separation produced CD45RA+ naive and CD45RA-negative memory subsets. Turning to this clone: Its antigen is still unknown.

V was pared by 6 bases and J by 1 base, with 10 bases between. The germline gives CDR1 MNHNY, CDR2 SVGAGI (reference sequence). This CDR3 region has 14 residues. This chain uses TRBV6-6 with TRBJ1-5; D gene unclear. Specimen: naive CD4+ T cells sorted from blood. Subset reported: CD45RA+ positively selected. This TCR was sampled from a man aged 25-45 years in good health. CDR3 DNA: TGTGCCAGCAGCCTAAACAGAAGCAATCAGCCCCAGCATTTT. This encodes CASSLNRSNQPQHF.